A single sample is the source of the 13 T cell receptor beta chains below, sequenced in a study of siplizumab effects on memory and regulatory T cells. TCRdb keeps only in-frame clones here, not all; method: immunoSEQ multiplex PCR. The top ten hold just over 2.5% of the sample, which has 100,000 or so clones, approximately 91% seen once. Sequencing input: CD4+ T cells sorted from blood. The receptor set was obtained from a human donor in good health. Some clones in this sample may be carry-over from other donors' samples.

The chain uses TRBV5-1 and TRBJ2-2; 7 bases agree with TRBD1. Germline V gene lookup returns CDR1 SGHRS and CDR2 YFSETQ. CDR3 length: 15 residues. The V and J ends lost 2 bases and 3 bases, in that order; junction bases with no gene match: 4. The CDR3, as DNA: TGCGCCAGCAGCTTCGACAGGGTTCACACCGGGGAGCTGTTTTTT. Its translation: CASSFDRVHTGELFF.

The CDR3 reads CASITVGGQPQHF. In DNA, the CDR3 is TGTGCCAGCATCACCGTAGGGGGTCAGCCCCAGCATTTT. The genes are TRBV6-1 and TRBJ1-5, with D possibly being TRBD1 (6 bases). The germline CDR1 and CDR2 sequences are MNHNS and SASEGT. V was pared by 7 bases and J by 6 bases, with 13 bases between. The CDR3 sequence is 13 residues long.

CDR3 nucleotides: TGTGCCAGCAGCTTAGAAGGGGGGGCATATGGCTACACCTTC. Protein sequence: CASSLEGGAYGYTF. The V and J genes are TRBV7-9 and TRBJ1-2, with D maybe TRBD1 (6 bases). This CDR3 is 14 amino acids long. The V gene lost 1 base and the J gene lost 5 bases, with 11 bases spanning the gap. Germline V gene lookup returns CDR1 SEHNR and CDR2 FQNEAQ (reference sequence).

The chain uses TRBV7-9 and TRBJ2-5; D is possibly TRBD1 (7 bases). V shed 3 bases and J shed 5 bases, with 13 bases lying between them. The CDR3 runs 14 residues. Germline V lookup: CDR1 SEHNR, CDR2 FQNEAQ (reference sequence). CDR3 residues: CASSLGGQLETQYF. The CDR3 DNA sequence: TGTGCCAGCAGCTTGGGGGGACAGTTGGAGACCCAGTACTTC.

The V call is TRBV28, the J call TRBJ2-7; 9 nucleotides align to TRBD2. CDR3 length: 16 amino acids. Trimming removed 6 bases from V and 4 bases from J; junction bases left unmatched: 13. Germline V gene sequence: CDR1 MDHEN, CDR2 SYDVKM. CDR3 bases: TGTGCCAGCAGCGAATTCCTAGCGGGAAACGCTTACGAGCAGTACTTC. Residues: CASSEFLAGNAYEQYF.

This chain joins TRBV6-1 and TRBJ2-7, with a weak D call TRBD1 (6 bases). CDR1 is MNHNS, CDR2 SASEGT, per germline. V lost 7 bases and J 2 bases, leaving 9 bases between the germline ends. The CDR3 consists of 12 residues. The CDR3 DNA is TGTGCCAGCACAACAGGGACCTACGAGCAGTACTTC. It is translated as CASTTGTYEQYF.

The chain links TRBV18 to TRBJ2-7; 7 bases align to TRBD2. The CDR3 contains 13 residues. Germline trimming cut 6 bases from V and 1 base from J; bases unmatched to any gene: 3. Per the germline V gene, CDR1 is KGHSH and CDR2 is LQKENI. The CDR3 reads CASSGGVSYEQYF. CDR3 coding DNA: TGTGCCAGCTCGGGGGGGGTGTCCTACGAGCAGTACTTC. Complete variable domain (other parts from reference TRBV18 and TRBJ2-7): NAGVMQNPRHLVRRRGQEARLRCSPMKGHSHVYWYRQLPEEGLKFMVYLQKENIIDESGMPKERFSAEFPKEGPSILRIQQVVRGDSAAYFCASSGGVSYEQYFGPGTRLTVT.

This chain uses TRBV25-1 with TRBJ2-7; 8 nucleotides align to TRBD1. Germline CDR1 MGHDK, CDR2 SYGVNS. V was pared by 4 bases and J by 4 bases, with 6 bases of the junction left unmatched. The CDR3 loop spans 14 amino acids. As DNA, the CDR3 is TGTGCCAGCAGTGTTCGGACAGGGCCATACGAGCAGTACTTC. Residues: CASSVRTGPYEQYF.

The chain joins TRBV2 to TRBJ1-5; D is perhaps TRBD1 (6 bases). The ends were cut back, 1 base at V and 6 bases at J, with 7 bases in the middle. Germline CDR1 and CDR2: SNHLY and FYNNEI. The CDR3 contains 13 residues. CDR3 in DNA: TGTGCCAGCAGTGAAGAGGGGGTTCAGCCCCAGCATTTT. It translates to CASSEEGVQPQHF.

This clone was observed a few times. The chain employs TRBV2 and TRBJ1-2; the match to TRBD1 covers 8 bases. Germline V gene data show CDR1 as SNHLY and CDR2 as FYNNEI. J lost 4 bases, V lost 6 bases, and 7 bases had no gene match. The CDR3 contains 14 residues. The chain's CDR3 is CASSVRTGRYGYTF. The CDR3 DNA reads as TGTGCCAGCAGCGTAAGGACAGGGCGCTATGGCTACACCTTC.

This chain uses TRBV2 with TRBJ1-5; possible D gene TRBD1, 5 bases. This CDR3 spans 15 amino acids. Germline assignment: CDR1 SNHLY and CDR2 FYNNEI. Trimming stripped 6 bases from V and 6 bases from J, with 18 bases between. The CDR3: CASSSGFIGVQPQHF. DNA of the CDR3: TGTGCCAGCAGCTCAGGGTTTATAGGGGTTCAGCCCCAGCATTTT.

This clone was recorded only once. The V gene is TRBV19, the J gene TRBJ1-2; D ambiguous. The germline V gene encodes CDR1 LNHDA and CDR2 SQIVND (reference sequence). The CDR3 is 13 residues long. V was pared by 8 bases and J by 5 bases, with 15 bases between. Here the CDR3 DNA reads TGTGCCAGTGGCTTCGGATTACGTTATGGCTACACCTTC. It codes for CASGFGLRYGYTF.

Details on this clone: Different DNA sequences within this sample yield the same CDR3. J is TRBJ2-3 and V is TRBV5-8; D remains unclear. This CDR3 has 12 amino acids. CDR1 and CDR2 from the germline V gene are SGHTS and YDEGEE. Trimming took off 2 bases at V and 5 bases at J, with 6 bases between the two ends. The DNA of the CDR3 is TGTGCCAGCAGCTTAACCGGAGATACGCAGTATTTT. Protein sequence: CASSLTGDTQYF.